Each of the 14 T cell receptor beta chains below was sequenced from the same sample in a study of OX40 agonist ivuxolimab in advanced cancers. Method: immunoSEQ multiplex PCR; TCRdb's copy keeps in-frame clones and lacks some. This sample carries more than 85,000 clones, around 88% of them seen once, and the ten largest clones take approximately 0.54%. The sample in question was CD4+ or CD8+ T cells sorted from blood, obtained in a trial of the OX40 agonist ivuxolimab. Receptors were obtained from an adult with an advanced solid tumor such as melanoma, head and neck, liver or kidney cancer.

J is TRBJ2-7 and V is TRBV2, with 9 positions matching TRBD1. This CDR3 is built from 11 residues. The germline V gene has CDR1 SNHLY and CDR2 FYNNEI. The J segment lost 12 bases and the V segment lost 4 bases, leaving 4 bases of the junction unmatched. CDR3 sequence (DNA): TGTGCCAGCAGTGGCCGGGACAGGGTGTACTTC. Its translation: CASSGRDRVYF. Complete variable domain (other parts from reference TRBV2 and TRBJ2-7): EPEVTQTPSHQVTQMGQEVILRCVPISNHLYFYWYRQILGQKVEFLVSFYNNEISEKSEIFDDQFSVERPDGSNFTLKIRSTKLEDSAMYFCASSGRDRVYFGPGTRLTVT.

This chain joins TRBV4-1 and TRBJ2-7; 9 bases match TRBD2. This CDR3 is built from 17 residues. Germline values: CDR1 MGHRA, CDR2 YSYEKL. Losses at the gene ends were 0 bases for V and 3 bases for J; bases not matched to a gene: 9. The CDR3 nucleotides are TGCGCCAGCAGCCAAGATCGTCTAGCGGGAACGAACTACGAGCAGTACTTC. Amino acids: CASSQDRLAGTNYEQYF.

The DNA for the CDR3 is TGTGCCAGCAGCCCAGGGGCTACCTATGGCTACACCTTC. It specifies CASSPGATYGYTF. The chain joins TRBV7-3 to TRBJ1-2; tentative D call: TRBD1 (6 bases). Trimming removed 5 bases from V and 4 bases from J, with 11 bases in between. The CDR3 extends over 13 amino acids. Germline loops: CDR1 SGHTA, CDR2 FQGTGA.

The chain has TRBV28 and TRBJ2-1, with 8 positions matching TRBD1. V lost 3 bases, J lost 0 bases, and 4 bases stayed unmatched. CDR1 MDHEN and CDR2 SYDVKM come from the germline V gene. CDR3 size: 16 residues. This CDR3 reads CASSFQGASSYNEQFF. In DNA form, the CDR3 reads TGTGCCAGCAGTTTCCAGGGGGCGAGCTCCTACAATGAGCAGTTCTTC.

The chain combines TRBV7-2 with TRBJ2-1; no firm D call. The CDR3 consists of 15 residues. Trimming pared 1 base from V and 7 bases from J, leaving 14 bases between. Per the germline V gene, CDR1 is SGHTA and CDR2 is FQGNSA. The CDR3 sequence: CASSLGTADRNEQFF. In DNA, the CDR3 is TGTGCCAGCAGCTTAGGTACGGCAGATCGGAATGAGCAGTTCTTC.

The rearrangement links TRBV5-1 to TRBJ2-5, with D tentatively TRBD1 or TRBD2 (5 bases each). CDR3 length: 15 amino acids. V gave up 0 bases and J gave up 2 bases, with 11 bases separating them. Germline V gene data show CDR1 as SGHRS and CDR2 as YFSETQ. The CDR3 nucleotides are TGCGCCAGCAGCTTGGACGGGACGGAACAAGAGACCCAGTACTTC. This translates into CASSLDGTEQETQYF.

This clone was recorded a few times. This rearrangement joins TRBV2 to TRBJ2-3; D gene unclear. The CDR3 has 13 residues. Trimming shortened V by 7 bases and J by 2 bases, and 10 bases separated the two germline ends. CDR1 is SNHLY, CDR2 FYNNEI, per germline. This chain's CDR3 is CASTKEYTDTQYF. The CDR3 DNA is TGTGCCAGCACCAAGGAATACACAGATACGCAGTATTTT.

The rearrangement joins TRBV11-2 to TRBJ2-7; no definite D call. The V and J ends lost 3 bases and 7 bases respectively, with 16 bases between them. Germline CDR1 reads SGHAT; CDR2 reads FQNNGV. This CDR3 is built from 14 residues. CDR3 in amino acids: CASSLESPSGEQYF. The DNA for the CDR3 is TGTGCCAGCAGCTTGGAGTCTCCATCGGGTGAGCAGTACTTC.

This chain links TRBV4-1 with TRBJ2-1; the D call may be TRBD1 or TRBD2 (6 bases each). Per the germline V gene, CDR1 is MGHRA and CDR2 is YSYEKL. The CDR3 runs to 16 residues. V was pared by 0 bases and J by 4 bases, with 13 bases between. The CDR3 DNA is TGCGCCAGCAGCCAAGAGAGGGGGGACGTATACAATGAGCAGTTCTTC. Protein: CASSQERGDVYNEQFF.

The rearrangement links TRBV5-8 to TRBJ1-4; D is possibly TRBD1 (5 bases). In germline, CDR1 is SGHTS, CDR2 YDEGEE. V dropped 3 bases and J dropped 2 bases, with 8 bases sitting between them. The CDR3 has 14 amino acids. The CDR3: CASSSGWTNEKLFF. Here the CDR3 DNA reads TGTGCCAGCAGCTCAGGGTGGACTAATGAAAAACTGTTTTTT. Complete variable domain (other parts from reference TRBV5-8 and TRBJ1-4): EAGVTQSPTHLIKTRGQQATLRCSPISGHTSVYWYQQALGLGLQFLLWYDEGEERNRGNFPPRFSGRQFPNYSSELNVNALELEDSALYLCASSSGWTNEKLFFGSGTQLSVL.

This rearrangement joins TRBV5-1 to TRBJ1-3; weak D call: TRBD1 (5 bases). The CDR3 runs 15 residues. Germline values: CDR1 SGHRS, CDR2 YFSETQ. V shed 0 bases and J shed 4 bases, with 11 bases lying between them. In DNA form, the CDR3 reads TGCGCCAGCAGCTTGGTTGCTGGGACCGGAAACACCATATATTTT. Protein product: CASSLVAGTGNTIYF.

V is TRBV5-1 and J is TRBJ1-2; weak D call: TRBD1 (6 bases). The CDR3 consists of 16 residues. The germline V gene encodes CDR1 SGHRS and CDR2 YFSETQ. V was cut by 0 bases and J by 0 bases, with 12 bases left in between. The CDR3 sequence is CASSLEGGATNYGYTF. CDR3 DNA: TGCGCCAGCAGCTTGGAAGGGGGGGCCACTAACTATGGCTACACCTTC.

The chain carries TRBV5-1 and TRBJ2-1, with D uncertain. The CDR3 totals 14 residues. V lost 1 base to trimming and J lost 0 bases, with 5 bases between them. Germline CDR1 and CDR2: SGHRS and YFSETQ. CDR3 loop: CASSLFPSYNEQFF. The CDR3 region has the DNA TGCGCCAGCAGCTTGTTTCCCTCCTACAATGAGCAGTTCTTC.

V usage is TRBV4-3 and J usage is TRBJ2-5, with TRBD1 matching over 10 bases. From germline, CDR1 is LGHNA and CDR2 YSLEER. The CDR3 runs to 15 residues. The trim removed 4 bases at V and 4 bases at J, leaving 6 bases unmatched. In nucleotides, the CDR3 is TGCGCCAGCAGCCCGACAGGGGGCCTGGGAGAGACCCAGTACTTC. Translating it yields CASSPTGGLGETQYF.